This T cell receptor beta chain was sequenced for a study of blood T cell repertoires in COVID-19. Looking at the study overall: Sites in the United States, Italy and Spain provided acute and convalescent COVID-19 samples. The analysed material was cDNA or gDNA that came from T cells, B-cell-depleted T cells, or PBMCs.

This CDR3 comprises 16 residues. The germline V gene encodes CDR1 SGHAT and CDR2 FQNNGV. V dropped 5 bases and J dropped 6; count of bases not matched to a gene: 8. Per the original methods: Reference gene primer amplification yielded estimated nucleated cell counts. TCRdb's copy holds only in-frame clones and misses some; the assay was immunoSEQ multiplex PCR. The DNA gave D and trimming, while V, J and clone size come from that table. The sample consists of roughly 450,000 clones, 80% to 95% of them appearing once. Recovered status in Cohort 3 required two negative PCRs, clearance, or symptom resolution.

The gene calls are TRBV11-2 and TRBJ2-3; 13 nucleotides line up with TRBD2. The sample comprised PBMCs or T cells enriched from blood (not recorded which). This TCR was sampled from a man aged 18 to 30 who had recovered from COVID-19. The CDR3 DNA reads TGTGCCAGCAGCCCTCCTGGACTAGCGGGAGCTGATACGCAGTATTTT. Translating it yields CASSPPGLAGADTQYF.